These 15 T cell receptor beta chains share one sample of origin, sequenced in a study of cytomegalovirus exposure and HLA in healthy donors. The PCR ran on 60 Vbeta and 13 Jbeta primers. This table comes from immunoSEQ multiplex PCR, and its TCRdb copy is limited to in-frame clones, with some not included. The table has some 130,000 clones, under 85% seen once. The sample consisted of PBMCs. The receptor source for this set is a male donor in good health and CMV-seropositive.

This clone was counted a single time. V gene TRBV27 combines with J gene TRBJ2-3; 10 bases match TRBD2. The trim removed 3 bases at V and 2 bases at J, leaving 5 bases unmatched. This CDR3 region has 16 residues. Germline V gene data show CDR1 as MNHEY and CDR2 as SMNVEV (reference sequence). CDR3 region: CASSFIGLADTDTQYF. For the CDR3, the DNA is TGTGCCAGCAGTTTCATAGGACTAGCGGACACAGATACGCAGTATTTT.

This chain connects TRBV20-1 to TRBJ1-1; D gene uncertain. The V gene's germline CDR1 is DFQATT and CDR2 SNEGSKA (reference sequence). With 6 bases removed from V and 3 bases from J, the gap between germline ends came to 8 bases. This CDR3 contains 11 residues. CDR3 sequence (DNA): TGCAGTGCCAGCGGGTACACTGAAGCTTTCTTT. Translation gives CSASGYTEAFF.

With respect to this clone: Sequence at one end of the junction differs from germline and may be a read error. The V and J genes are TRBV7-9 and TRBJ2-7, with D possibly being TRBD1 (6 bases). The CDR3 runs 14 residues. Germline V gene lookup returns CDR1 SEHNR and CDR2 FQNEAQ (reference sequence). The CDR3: CSSSLPTGSYEQYF. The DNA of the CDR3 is TGTTCCAGCAGCTTACCGACAGGTTCCTACGAGCAGTACTTC.

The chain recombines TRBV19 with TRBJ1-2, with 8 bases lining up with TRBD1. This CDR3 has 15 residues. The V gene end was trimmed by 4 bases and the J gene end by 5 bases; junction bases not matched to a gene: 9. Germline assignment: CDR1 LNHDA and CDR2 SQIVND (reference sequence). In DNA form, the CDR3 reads TGTGCCAGTAGTACCGCCGGACAGGGCACATATGGCTACACCTTC. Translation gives CASSTAGQGTYGYTF.

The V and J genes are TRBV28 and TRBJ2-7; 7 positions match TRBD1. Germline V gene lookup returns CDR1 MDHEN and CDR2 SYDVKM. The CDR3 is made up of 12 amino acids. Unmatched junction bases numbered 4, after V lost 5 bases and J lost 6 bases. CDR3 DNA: TGTGCCAGCAGTCTAAGGGGGCCCGAGCAGTACTTC. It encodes CASSLRGPEQYF.

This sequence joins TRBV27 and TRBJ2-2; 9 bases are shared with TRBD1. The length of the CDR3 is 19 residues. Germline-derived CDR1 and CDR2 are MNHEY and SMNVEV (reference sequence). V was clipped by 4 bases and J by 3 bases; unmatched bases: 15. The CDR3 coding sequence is TGTGCCAGCAGTTCAAGGGGCTGGACAGGGGTTCGGGACACCGGGGAGCTGTTTTTT. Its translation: CASSSRGWTGVRDTGELFF.

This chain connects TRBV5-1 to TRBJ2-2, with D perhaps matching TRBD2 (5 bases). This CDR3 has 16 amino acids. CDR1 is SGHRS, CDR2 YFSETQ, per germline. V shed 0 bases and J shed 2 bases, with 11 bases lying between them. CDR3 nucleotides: TGCGCCAGCAGCTTGGCCGCGGGTCCCAACACCGGGGAGCTGTTTTTT. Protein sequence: CASSLAAGPNTGELFF.

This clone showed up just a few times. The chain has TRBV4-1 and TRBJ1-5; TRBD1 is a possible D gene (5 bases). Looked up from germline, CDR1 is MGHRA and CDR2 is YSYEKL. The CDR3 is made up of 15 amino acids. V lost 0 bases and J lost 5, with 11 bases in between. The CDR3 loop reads CASSQDGQGYQPQHF. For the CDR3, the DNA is TGCGCCAGCAGCCAAGATGGGCAGGGCTATCAGCCCCAGCATTTT.

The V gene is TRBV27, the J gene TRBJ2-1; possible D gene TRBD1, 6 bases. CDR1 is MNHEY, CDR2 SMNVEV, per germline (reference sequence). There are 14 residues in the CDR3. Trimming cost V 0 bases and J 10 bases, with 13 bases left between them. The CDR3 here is CASSLSERGYEQFF. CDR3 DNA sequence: TGTGCCAGCAGTTTATCGGAGAGGGGGTACGAGCAGTTCTTC.

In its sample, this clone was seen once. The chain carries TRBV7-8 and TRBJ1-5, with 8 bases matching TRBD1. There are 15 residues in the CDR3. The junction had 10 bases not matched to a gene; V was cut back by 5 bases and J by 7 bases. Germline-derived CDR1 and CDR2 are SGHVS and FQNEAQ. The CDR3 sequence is CASSEDRAVGQPQHF. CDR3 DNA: TGTGCCAGCAGCGAGGACAGGGCGGTAGGGCAGCCCCAGCATTTT.

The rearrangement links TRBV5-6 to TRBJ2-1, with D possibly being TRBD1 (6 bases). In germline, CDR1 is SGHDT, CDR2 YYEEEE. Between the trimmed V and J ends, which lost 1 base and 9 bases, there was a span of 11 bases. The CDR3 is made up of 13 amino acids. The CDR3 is CASSLTTGLEQFF. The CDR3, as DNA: TGTGCCAGCAGCTTGACCACAGGGCTTGAGCAGTTCTTC.

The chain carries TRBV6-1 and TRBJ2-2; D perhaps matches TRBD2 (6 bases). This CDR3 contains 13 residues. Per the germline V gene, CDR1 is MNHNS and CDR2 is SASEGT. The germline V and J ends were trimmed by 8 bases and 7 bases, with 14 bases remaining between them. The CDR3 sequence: CASEPGVGGELFF. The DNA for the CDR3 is TGTGCCAGCGAACCGGGGGTTGGCGGGGAGCTGTTTTTT.

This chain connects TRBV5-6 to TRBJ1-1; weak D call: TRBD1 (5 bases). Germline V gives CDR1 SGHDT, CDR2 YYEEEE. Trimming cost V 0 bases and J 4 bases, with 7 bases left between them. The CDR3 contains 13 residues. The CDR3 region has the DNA TGTGCCAGCAGCTTGGTGGGGCCCACTGAAGCTTTCTTT. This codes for CASSLVGPTEAFF.

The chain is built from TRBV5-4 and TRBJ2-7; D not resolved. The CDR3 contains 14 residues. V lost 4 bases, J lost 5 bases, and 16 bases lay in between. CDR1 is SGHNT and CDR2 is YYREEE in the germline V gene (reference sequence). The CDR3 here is CASSVEVSSHEQYF. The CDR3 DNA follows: TGTGCCAGCAGCGTGGAAGTGAGTTCCCACGAGCAGTACTTC.

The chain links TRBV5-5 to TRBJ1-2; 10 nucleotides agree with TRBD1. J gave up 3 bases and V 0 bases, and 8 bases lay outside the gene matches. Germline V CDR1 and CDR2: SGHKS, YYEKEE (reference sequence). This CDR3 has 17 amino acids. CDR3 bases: TGTGCCAGCAGCTTGGATATGGGGACAGGGGACGACTATGGCTACACCTTC. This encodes CASSLDMGTGDDYGYTF.